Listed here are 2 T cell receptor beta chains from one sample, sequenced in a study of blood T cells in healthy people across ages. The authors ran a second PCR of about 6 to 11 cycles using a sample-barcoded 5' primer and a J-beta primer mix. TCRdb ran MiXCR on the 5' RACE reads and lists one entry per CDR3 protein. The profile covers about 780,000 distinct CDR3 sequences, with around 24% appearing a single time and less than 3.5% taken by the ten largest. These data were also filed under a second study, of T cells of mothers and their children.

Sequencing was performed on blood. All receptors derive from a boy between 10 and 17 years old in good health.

This CDR3 is CSARVGDLQYF. The CDR3 nucleotides are TGCAGTGCTAGAGTTGGCGATCTACAGTACTTC. This chain connects TRBV20-1 to TRBJ2-4, with no clear D. The germline V gene has CDR1 DFQATT and CDR2 SNEGSKA (reference sequence). The germline V and J ends were trimmed by 1 base and 13 bases, with 11 bases remaining between them. The CDR3 length is 11 residues.

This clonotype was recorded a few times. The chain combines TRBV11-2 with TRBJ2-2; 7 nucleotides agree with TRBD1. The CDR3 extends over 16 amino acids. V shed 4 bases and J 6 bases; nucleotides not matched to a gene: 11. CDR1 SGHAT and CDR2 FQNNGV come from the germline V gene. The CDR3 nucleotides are TGTGCCAGCAGCTGGGGACAGAGGGGATTCGCCGGGGAGCTGTTTTTT. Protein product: CASSWGQRGFAGELFF.